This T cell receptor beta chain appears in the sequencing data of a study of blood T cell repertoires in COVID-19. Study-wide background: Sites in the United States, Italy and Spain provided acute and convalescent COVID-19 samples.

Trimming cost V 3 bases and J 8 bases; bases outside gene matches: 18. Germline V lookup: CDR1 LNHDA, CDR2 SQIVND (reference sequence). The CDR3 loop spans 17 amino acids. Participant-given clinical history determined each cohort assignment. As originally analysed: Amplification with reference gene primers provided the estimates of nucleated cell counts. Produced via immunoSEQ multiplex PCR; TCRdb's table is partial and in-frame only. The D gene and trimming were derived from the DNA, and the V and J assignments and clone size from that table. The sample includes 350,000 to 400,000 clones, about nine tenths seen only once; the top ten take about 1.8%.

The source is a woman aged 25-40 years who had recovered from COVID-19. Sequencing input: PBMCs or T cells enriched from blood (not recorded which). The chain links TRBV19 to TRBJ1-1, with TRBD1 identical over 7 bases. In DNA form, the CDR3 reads TGTGCCAGTAGTATGTCCTCGGACAGGTGGGGAATAGAGGAAGCTTTCTTT. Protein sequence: CASSMSSDRWGIEEAFF.